The present TCR beta chain was sequenced within a study of blood T cell repertoires in COVID-19. About the research overall: Material from acute and convalescent COVID-19 was sourced from the United States, Italy and Spain. PBMCs, B-cell-depleted T cells, or T cells provided the cDNA or gDNA that made up the material.

CDR1 is SGHTA and CDR2 is FQGNSA in the germline V gene. The CDR3 loop spans 17 amino acids. Deletions cut 4 bases from V and 0 bases from J, with 16 bases between. Repertoires were generated with immunoSEQ multiplex PCR, while TCRdb's copy carries only in-frame clones and drops some. The sample holds a few hundred thousand clones; roughly 91% are singletons and the top ten take about 1.7%. The V gene is TRBV7-2, the J gene TRBJ2-4; maybe TRBD2 (6 bases). Sequencing was done on a sample of PBMCs or T cells enriched from blood (not recorded which). The clonotype comes from a woman in her 30s who had recovered from COVID-19. CDR3 residues: CASSSTGTSRAKNIQYF. Here the CDR3 DNA reads TGTGCCAGCAGCTCCACTGGGACTTCCCGAGCCAAAAACATTCAGTACTTC.